This T cell receptor beta chain derives from a study of PD-L1 blockade in urothelial cancer. The overall study: Blood samples contained a median about 150,000 T cells.

Produced via immunoSEQ multiplex PCR; TCRdb's table is partial and in-frame only. The table includes about 76,000 clones, around 93% detected once. The length of the CDR3 is 14 residues. Germline V gene data show CDR1 as SNHLY and CDR2 as FYNNEI. Trimming shortened V by 1 base and J by 1 base, and 7 bases separated the two germline ends. The time point here: peripheral blood 6 weeks after treatment start. The sequence was collected from a woman aged 80 or older with urothelial cancer. Sample: PBMCs, taken around atezolizumab (anti-PD-L1) treatment. The chain combines TRBV2 with TRBJ1-1, with D maybe TRBD1 (6 bases). CDR3 coding DNA: TGTGCCAGCAGTGAAGAGGGGGAGAACACTGAAGCTTTCTTT. Its translation: CASSEEGENTEAFF.